These 7 T cell receptor beta chains originate from one sample sequenced in a study of shared clonotypes between healthy human individuals (dated by TCRdb to 2020 to 2021). The library was prepared using the immunoSEQ multiplex PCR assay. Not all clones reach the TCRdb copy of this immuneACCESS table, which keeps in-frame sequences only. Checked studies attribute under half of the gap to unresolved V genes and leave the rest unexplained. Within this sample are more than 2,000,000 clones, with more than 80% of them counted one time only. 0.35% to 0.45% of the sample is in the top ten clones. Sequencing input: naive CD4+ T cells from PBMCs. The cell subset or site tag for this specimen amounts to: CD45RA+ positively selected. These receptors originate from a man aged 18 to 35 in good health. Some clones in this sample may be carry-over from other donors' samples.

The rearrangement joins TRBV7-9 to TRBJ2-7; TRBD2 agrees at 11 bases. Germline-derived CDR1 and CDR2 are SEHNR and FQNEAQ (reference sequence). This CDR3 comprises 16 residues. V shed 1 base, J shed 3 bases, and the junction held 5 bases outside the gene matches. The CDR3 DNA reads as TGTGCCAGCAGCTTAGTGACTAGCGGGACCTTCTACGAGCAGTACTTC. This sequence encodes CASSLVTSGTFYEQYF.

The J gene is TRBJ2-5, the V gene TRBV9; 8 nucleotides match TRBD2. This CDR3 comprises 15 residues. The V gene end was trimmed by 1 base and the J gene end by 1 base; junction bases not matched to a gene: 3. Germline CDR1 is SGDLS and CDR2 is YYNGEE. The CDR3 bases are TGTGCCAGCAGCGTAAGCGGGGGCCTCCAAGAGACCCAGTACTTC. The encoded protein is CASSVSGGLQETQYF.

J is TRBJ2-5 and V is TRBV28; 10 bases fit TRBD1. Germline V lookup: CDR1 MDHEN, CDR2 SYDVKM. The CDR3 runs to 16 residues. After removal of 1 base from V and 4 bases from J, the junction contained 6 bases not matched to a gene. The CDR3, as DNA: TGTGCCAGCAGTTTATCCGGACAGGGGGGCCGAGAGACCCAGTACTTC. Protein sequence: CASSLSGQGGRETQYF.

The rearrangement links TRBV6-5 to TRBJ1-3; a possible D gene is TRBD1 (5 bases). The V gene lost 2 bases and the J gene lost 2 bases, with 10 bases spanning the gap. Germline V gene lookup returns CDR1 MNHEY and CDR2 SVGAGI. This CDR3 is 15 amino acids long. The CDR3 protein is CASSYRGSAGNTIYF. CDR3 nucleotides: TGTGCCAGCAGTTACAGGGGATCAGCTGGAAACACCATATATTTT.

The chain combines TRBV18 with TRBJ2-1; no firm D call. The CDR3 is 15 residues long. Germline loops: CDR1 KGHSH, CDR2 LQKENI. Trimming pared 2 bases from V and 9 bases from J, leaving 17 bases between. CDR3 sequence reads: CASSPIGSPQAEQFF. Written as DNA, the CDR3 is TGTGCCAGCTCACCAATTGGTTCCCCTCAGGCTGAGCAGTTCTTC.

The rearrangement joins TRBV11-2 to TRBJ2-2; possibly TRBD2 for D (6 bases). The germline V gene has CDR1 SGHAT and CDR2 FQNNGV. V gave up 1 base and J gave up 6 bases, with 12 bases separating them. CDR3 length: 15 amino acids. The CDR3 nucleotides read TGTGCCAGCAGCTTAGTCCTAGCGTTAGCCGGGGAGCTGTTTTTT. Encoded protein: CASSLVLALAGELFF.

The chain has TRBV5-1 and TRBJ2-5, with D perhaps TRBD1 (5 bases). Trimming took off 4 bases at V and 1 base at J, with 11 bases between the two ends. This CDR3 comprises 14 residues. Germline CDR1 SGHRS, CDR2 YFSETQ. The CDR3 region has the DNA TGCGCCAGCAGCACTGACAGCGCCCAAGAGACCCAGTACTTC. It translates to CASSTDSAQETQYF.